This passage covers 12 T cell receptor beta chains from one sample sequenced in a study of T cells in Graves' hyperthyroidism and ophthalmopathy (dated by TCRdb to about 2019). The library was built by means of multiplex PCR. Sequencing took place on an Illumina HiSeq 2000. Amplification of TCR beta CDR3 regions was carried out from RNA transcripts. A first-round RT-PCR of the TCR CDR3 used the HTBI primer set with the Qiagen OneStep RT-PCR kit. TCRdb passed the public sequencing reads through fastp at Q25 and MiXCR, retaining productive beta sequences. CDR3 protein sequences are deduplicated, and each keeps its most common genes and DNA. Here the sample has over 90,000 distinct CDR3 sequences; 45% to 50% occur a single time. In total, the top ten clones hold approximately 25% of the sample. The sequencing sample was made of blood. These receptors were obtained from a man aged 35 to 55 with Graves' hyperthyroidism.

The J gene is TRBJ1-1, the V gene TRBV7-3, with D perhaps matching TRBD1 (5 bases). This CDR3 has 13 residues. The V end was cut by 5 bases, the J end by 6 bases, with 13 bases between. Germline V CDR1 and CDR2: SGHTA, FQGTGA. CDR3 amino acids: CASSPGTRAEAFF. The CDR3 DNA is TGTGCCAGCAGCCCTGGGACTAGGGCTGAAGCTTTCTTT. The complete variable domain, with remaining parts taken from reference TRBV7-3 and TRBJ1-1, reads GAGVSQTPSNKVTEKGKYVELRCDPISGHTALYWYRQSLGQGPEFLIYFQGTGAADDSGLPNDRFFAVRPEGSVSTLKIQRTERGDSAVYLCASSPGTRAEAFFGQGTRLTVV.

This clonotype was seen ten or more times. The chain combines TRBV27 with TRBJ1-2; D is uncertain. The CDR3 loop spans 13 amino acids. V was shortened by 3 bases and J by 2 bases, with 7 bases between the two germline ends. Per the germline V gene, CDR1 is MNHEY and CDR2 is SMNVEV (reference sequence). The CDR3 bases are TGTGCCAGCAGTTTGCGAGGGAACTATGGCTACACCTTC. Its translation: CASSLRGNYGYTF.

This clonotype was recorded a few times. The chain carries TRBV30 and TRBJ1-1; no clear D gene. V dropped 0 bases and J dropped 3 bases, with 14 bases sitting between them. CDR1 is GTSNPN and CDR2 is SVGIG in the germline V gene (reference sequence). The CDR3 loop spans 15 amino acids. The CDR3 sequence is CAWSVWTQLDTEAFF. CDR3 bases: TGTGCCTGGAGTGTATGGACGCAGTTGGACACTGAAGCTTTCTTT.

This clonotype was found many times. The chain uses TRBV5-1 and TRBJ2-5, with 14 bases that match TRBD2. V shed 3 bases, J shed 5 bases, and the junction held 3 bases outside the gene matches. The CDR3 is 15 residues long. The germline CDR1 and CDR2 sequences are SGHRS and YFSETQ. CDR3 in amino acids: CASSSGLAGVETQYF. Written as DNA, the CDR3 is TGCGCCAGCAGCTCGGGACTAGCGGGAGTGGAGACCCAGTACTTC.

The chain carries TRBV19 and TRBJ2-7; TRBD2 aligns across 8 bases. The trim removed 6 bases at V and 2 bases at J, leaving 9 bases unmatched. CDR1 and CDR2 from the germline V gene are LNHDA and SQIVND (reference sequence). CDR3 length equals 15 residues. The CDR3 nucleotides are TGTGCCAGTAGGACTGACGGGGGGGACACCTACGAGCAGTACTTC. It yields the protein CASRTDGGDTYEQYF.

The V and J genes are TRBV7-3 and TRBJ1-5; tentatively, D is TRBD1 (5 bases). CDR1 and CDR2 from the germline V gene are SGHTA and FQGTGA. The CDR3 loop spans 12 amino acids. V lost 1 base and J 9 bases, leaving 7 bases between the germline ends. Written as DNA, the CDR3 is TGTGCCAGCAGCTTAAGGGGCCGGCCCCAGCATTTT. Translated: CASSLRGRPQHF.

This clonotype has a count of ten or more. The genes are TRBV4-2 and TRBJ2-2; D remains ambiguous. The V gene lost 0 bases and the J gene lost 8 bases, with 13 bases spanning the gap. In germline, CDR1 is LGHNA, CDR2 YNFKEQ. The CDR3 spans 15 residues. The DNA of the CDR3 is TGTGCCAGCAGCCAAGAGGACCCAAGAAAGGGGGAGCTGTTTTTT. Translated: CASSQEDPRKGELFF.

In its sample, this clonotype was seen many times. V and J are TRBV6-4 and TRBJ1-4, with 10 bases lining up with TRBD1. Germline CDR1 is MRHNA and CDR2 is SNTAGT. CDR3 length equals 14 residues. Trimming removed 6 bases from V and 6 bases from J; junction bases left unmatched: 4. The CDR3 protein is CASRKTGGDEKLFF. As DNA, the CDR3 is TGTGCCAGCAGGAAGACAGGGGGCGATGAAAAACTGTTTTTT.

The gene calls are TRBV9 and TRBJ2-1; perhaps D is TRBD1 or TRBD2 (5 bases each). Germline CDR1 is SGDLS and CDR2 is YYNGEE. V was clipped by 0 bases and J by 6 bases, with 13 bases between them. CDR3 length: 15 residues. Here the CDR3 reads CASSVDGGYSNEQFF. CDR3 nucleotides: TGTGCCAGCAGCGTAGATGGGGGTTACTCCAATGAGCAGTTCTTC.

The V call is TRBV19, the J call TRBJ1-5; the D gene is possibly TRBD1 (6 bases). Germline V lookup: CDR1 LNHDA, CDR2 SQIVND (reference sequence). Trimming stripped 6 bases from V and 6 bases from J, with 18 bases between. The CDR3 runs to 15 residues. CDR3 nucleotides: TGTGCCAGTAGGTGGTCGGACGGGGGCACTCAGCCCCAGCATTTT. It encodes CASRWSDGGTQPQHF.

Comments on this clonotype: Given a much more abundant clone one base away, this may be a read error. Lacking the conserved final phenylalanine or tryptophan, this CDR3 likely reflects a read error. The chain uses TRBV6-2 or TRBV6-3 and TRBJ2-1; D tentatively reads TRBD1 or TRBD2 (5 bases each). Germline V gives CDR1 MNHEY, CDR2 SVGEGT. The CDR3 runs 12 residues. V was pared by 4 bases and J by 11 bases, with 12 bases between. The DNA for the CDR3 is TGTGCCAGCAGTTCCCCGGGACGGCAGCAGTTCATC. The encoded protein is CASSSPGRQQFI.

The chain couples TRBV2 to TRBJ1-4; D possibly corresponds to TRBD1 (5 bases). The CDR3 extends over 12 amino acids. The ends were cut back, 5 bases at V and 10 bases at J, with 11 bases in the middle. Germline CDR1 SNHLY, CDR2 FYNNEI. The CDR3 spells CASSLSGGKLFF. The CDR3 DNA reads TGTGCCAGCAGTTTATCGGGGGGAAAACTGTTTTTT.